This T cell receptor beta chain derives from a study of brain T cells in children with intractable seizures (TCRdb year 2021). Broadly, across the study: Resected brain tissue from 53 pediatric epilepsy surgery cases was first screened for immune gene transcripts using a NanoString immunology panel. Among the roughly twelve selected surgery cases, eight also had pre-surgery blood sequenced, leaving four with brain tissue only.

CDR1 and CDR2 are read off the germline V gene as SGHRS and YFSETQ. From cysteine to phenylalanine, the CDR3 is 15 amino acids long. Just the 45-base CDR3 DNA is kept, in frame starting at base 1. V drops 1 base and J drops 6 bases, leaving 15 bases in between. The immunoSEQ assay was used to generate TCR beta chain sequences from genomic DNA. In the original analysis: CDR3 sequences that did not begin with the conserved framework cysteine at position 104 were removed manually. To get clonality, the normalized Shannon's Diversity Index was subtracted from one, giving values from 0 (maximal diversity) to 1 (oligoclonal). Differences in the frequency of the same CDR3 between samples, such as brain versus blood, were assessed with chi-squared comparison-of-proportions tests. Public clonotypes were found by searching immuneACCESS, and the VDJdb browser was used to assess similarity to known antiviral clonotypes. TCRdb took this table from immuneACCESS and kept in-frame rearrangements with V and J called. Such tables lack part of the clones; where checked against another copy, unresolved V genes explain under half of the gap, and the rest is unexplained. V, J and clone size reflect that table, while D and trimming were determined from the DNA. In this sample the table shows 110,000 or so clones, 85% to 95% of which occur a single time. Of the sample, about 3.8% falls within the top ten clones.

Read against the paper, the sample's time point label means: resected brain tissue, or blood drawn just prior to surgery. The surgery cases that showed the highest brain T cell transcript signatures were chosen for TCR beta chain sequencing of brain tissue, and of blood when it was available. Before surgery, the patients had been given at least one anti-epileptic drug. TCR-sequenced patients were children with drug-resistant epilepsy due to tuberous sclerosis complex, focal cortical dysplasia, Rasmussen encephalitis or hemimegalencephaly. Blood samples were collected immediately before the epilepsy surgery. Bulk genomic DNA was isolated from unsorted brain tissue and whole blood using the Monarch genomic DNA purification kit. The paper's findings and limits, for the study overall: Because sequencing depth was different between pre-surgery and post-surgery blood, clones absent from the pre-surgery sample may reflect undersampling. Viral specificity was inferred solely from CDR3 sequence similarity, and the HCMV serostatus of the patients was not known.

About this clone itself: Its recognized antigen is unknown. Base qualities are not recorded, but no much larger clone differs from it by a single base.

The chain was built from TRBV5-1 and TRBJ2-3, with the D call perhaps TRBD1 or TRBD2, as 5 bases match in each case. This TCR was sampled from a boy under three years old with hemimegalencephaly and intractable seizures. The specimen was peripheral blood, collected at surgery. The CDR3 reads as follows: CASSLLGAPGDTQYF. The DNA sequence reads TGCGCCAGCAGCTTGCTAGGGGCTCCGGGGGATACGCAGTATTTT. The full variable domain, with segments outside the CDR3 supplied by the reference TRBV5-1 and TRBJ2-3 proteins, appears as KAGVTQTPRYLIKTRGQQVTLSCSPISGHRSVSWYQQTPGQGLQFLFEYFSETQRNKGNFPGRFSGRQFSNSRSEMNVSTLELGDSALYLCASSLLGAPGDTQYFGPGTRLTVL.